This T cell receptor beta chain was recovered during a study of cytomegalovirus exposure and HLA in healthy donors (dated by TCRdb to about 2017). For the study in its entirety: According to a later analysis, one platform produced both the approximately 110 validation repertoires and the 666 repertoires of the first cohort. The study aimed to test whether cataloging public T cell receptors could reveal signatures of past pathogen exposure. A separate validation cohort of more than 100 different subjects was used in addition to the roughly 620-subject first cohort. To predict cytomegalovirus infection status, the study brought together high-throughput TCR immunosequencing, statistical association of individual TCRs with disease status, and machine learning.

The donors were included in the validation cohort of some 120 subjects, a group kept apart from the approximately 690-subject first cohort. The library was obtained by the immunoSEQ multiplex PCR assay. For the original study's pipeline: A statistical classification framework was built to diagnose cytomegalovirus status from the catalog of TCR beta chain sequences. This is the immuneACCESS table as TCRdb keeps it, with only in-frame sequences that have V and J called. A part of the clones is gone; compared with another copy, unresolved V genes explain less than half, and the rest is unexplained. That table is the source of V, J and clone size, and D and trimming were worked out from the DNA. A total of approximately 160,000 clones appear in this sample, more than 70% of them only once. The ten largest clonotypes hold about 9.4% of the sample. The paper's findings and limits, for the study overall: In a later analysis, TCRs clustered in the first cohort were found to also tend to co-occur in the 100 to 150 validation repertoires, with approximately 93% of cluster scores above 0. A few of the identified cytomegalovirus-associated TCR beta chains were confirmed in vitro to be specific for cytomegalovirus antigens. The authors suggested that the approach could potentially be extended to other disease states and immunological phenotypes. The study gave a list of about 170 TCR beta chains associated with cytomegalovirus. Most TCR sequences were observed very rarely across donors, whereas some public TCRs were present in many individuals. A later analysis had no HLA typing for the validation cohort, so co-occurrence there was scored across all 110 or so repertoires. In both the original and validation cohorts, the classifier was reported to diagnose cytomegalovirus status with high specificity and sensitivity.

The CDR3 measures 15 amino acids from cysteine to phenylalanine. Only the CDR3 DNA stays, 45 bases, in frame from base 1. The germline V gene yields MNHEY for CDR1 and SVGAGI for CDR2. V loses 2 bases, J loses 5 bases, and the germline ends lie 13 bases apart. For this clone: This receptor's antigen is unknown. It has no much larger one-base neighbor in the sample; base qualities were not kept.

Material: PBMCs. The receptor chain draws on TRBV6-5 and TRBJ2-4; the D region possibly corresponds to TRBD2 (7 bases align). The clonotype comes from a man aged 30-40 years in good health and CMV-seropositive. The sequenced DNA is TGTGCCAGCAGTTACGGGCTAGGGGGGGAAAACATTCAGTACTTC. This sequence encodes CASSYGLGGENIQYF.